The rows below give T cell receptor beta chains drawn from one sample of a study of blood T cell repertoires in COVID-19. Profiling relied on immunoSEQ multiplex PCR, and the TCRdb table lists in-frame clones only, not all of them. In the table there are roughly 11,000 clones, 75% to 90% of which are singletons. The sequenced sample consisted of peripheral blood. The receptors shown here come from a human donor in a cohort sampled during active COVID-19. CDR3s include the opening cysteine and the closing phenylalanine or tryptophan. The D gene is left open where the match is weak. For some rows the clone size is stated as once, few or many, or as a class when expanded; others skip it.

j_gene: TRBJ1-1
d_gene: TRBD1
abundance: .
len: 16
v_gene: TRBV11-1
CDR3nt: TGTGCCAGCAGCGCATGGACAGGGGGCGCTTACACTGAAGCTTTCTTT
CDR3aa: CASSAWTGGAYTEAFF

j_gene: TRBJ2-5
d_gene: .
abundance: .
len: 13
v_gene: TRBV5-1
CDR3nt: TGCGCCAGCAGCTTGGTTCGCCAAGAGACCCAGTACTTC
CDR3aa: CASSLVRQETQYF

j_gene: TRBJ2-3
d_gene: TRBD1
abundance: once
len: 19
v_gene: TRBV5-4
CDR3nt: TGTGCCAGCAGCGGGATCGTTTGGGACAGAGCCTCTTTCACAGATACGCAGTATTTT
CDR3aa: CASSGIVWDRASFTDTQYF

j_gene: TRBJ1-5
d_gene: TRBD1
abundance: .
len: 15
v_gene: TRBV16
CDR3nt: TGTGCCAGCAGCCAGGCAGGGGGCTTTACCCAGCCCCAGCATTTT
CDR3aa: CASSQAGGFTQPQHF

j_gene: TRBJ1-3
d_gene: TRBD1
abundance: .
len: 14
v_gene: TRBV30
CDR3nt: TGTGCCTGGACCCTAGGACAGGGAGGAAACACCATATATTTT
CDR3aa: CAWTLGQGGNTIYF

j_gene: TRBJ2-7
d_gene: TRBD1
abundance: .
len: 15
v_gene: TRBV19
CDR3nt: TGTGCCAGTAGAGGGACAGGGACCAACTCCTACGAGCAGTACTTC
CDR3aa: CASRGTGTNSYEQYF

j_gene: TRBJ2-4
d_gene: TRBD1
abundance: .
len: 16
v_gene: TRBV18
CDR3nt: TGTGCCAGCTCACCACCGGTTGGACAGGGAGAAAACATTCAGTACTTC
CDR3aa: CASSPPVGQGENIQYF

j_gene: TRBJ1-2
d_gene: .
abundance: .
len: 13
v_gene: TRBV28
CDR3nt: TGTGCCAGCAGTAGGACAGCTAACTATGGCTACACCTTC
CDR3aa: CASSRTANYGYTF

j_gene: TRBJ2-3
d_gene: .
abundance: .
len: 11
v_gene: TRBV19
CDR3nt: TGTGCCAGTAGTACGGGTGATGTGGAGTATTTT
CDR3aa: CASSTGDVEYF

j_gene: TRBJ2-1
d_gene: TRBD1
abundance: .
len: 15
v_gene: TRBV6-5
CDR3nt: TGTGCCAGCACCACTGACAGGGGGCGTTACAATGAGCAGTTCTTC
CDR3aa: CASTTDRGRYNEQFF

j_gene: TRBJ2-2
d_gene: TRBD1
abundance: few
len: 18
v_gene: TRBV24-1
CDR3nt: TGTGCCACCAGTGATTTGCGGGGGACAGGAATGTACGCCGGGGAGCTGTTTTTT
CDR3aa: CATSDLRGTGMYAGELFF

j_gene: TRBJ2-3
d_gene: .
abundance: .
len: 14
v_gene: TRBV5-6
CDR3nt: TGTGCCAGCAGCTTACAGGGATCCCTACATACGCAGTATTTT
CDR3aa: CASSLQGSLHTQYF

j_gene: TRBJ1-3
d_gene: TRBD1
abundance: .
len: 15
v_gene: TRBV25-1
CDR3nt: TGTGCCAGCAGTGACCAGGGGGCAAGAGGAAACACCATATATTTT
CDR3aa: CASSDQGARGNTIYF

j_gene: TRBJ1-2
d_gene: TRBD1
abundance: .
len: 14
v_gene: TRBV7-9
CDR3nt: TGTGCCAGCAGCTTTGGTGGACAGGACTATGGCTACACCTTC
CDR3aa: CASSFGGQDYGYTF

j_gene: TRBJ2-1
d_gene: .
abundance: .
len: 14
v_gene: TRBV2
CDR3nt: TGTGCCAGCAGTAGGTTTAGCGAGGTTAGTCGTTGGTTCTTC
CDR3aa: CASSRFSEVSRWFF

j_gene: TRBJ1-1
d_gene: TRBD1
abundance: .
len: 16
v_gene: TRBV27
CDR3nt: TGTGCCAGCAGTTTATTGGCCGGGACAGGGGGGACTGAAGCTTTCTTT
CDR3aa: CASSLLAGTGGTEAFF

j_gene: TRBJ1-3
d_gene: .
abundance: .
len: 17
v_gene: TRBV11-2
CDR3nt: TGTGCCAGCAGCACGACGGGTCTACACTTCTCTGGAAACACCATATATTTT
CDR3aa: CASSTTGLHFSGNTIYF

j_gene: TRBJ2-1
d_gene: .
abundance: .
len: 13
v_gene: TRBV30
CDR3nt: TGTGCCTTTAACTCCGGGACTTACAATGAGCAGTTCTTC
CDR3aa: CAFNSGTYNEQFF

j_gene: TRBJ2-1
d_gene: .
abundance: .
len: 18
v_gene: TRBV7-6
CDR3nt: TGTGCCAGCAGCCCACGATTTCGCGAGGTGGCTAGGAACAATGAGCAGTTCTTC
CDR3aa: CASSPRFREVARNNEQFF

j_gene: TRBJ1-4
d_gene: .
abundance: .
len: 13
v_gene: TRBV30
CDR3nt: TGTGCCTGGAGTGTTGACAGTAATGAAAAACTGTTTTTT
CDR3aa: CAWSVDSNEKLFF

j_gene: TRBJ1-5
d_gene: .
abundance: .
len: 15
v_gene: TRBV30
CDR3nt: TGTGCCTGGAGTCGTGGAGGGCTGGGGGTTCAGCCCCAGCATTTT
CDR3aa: CAWSRGGLGVQPQHF

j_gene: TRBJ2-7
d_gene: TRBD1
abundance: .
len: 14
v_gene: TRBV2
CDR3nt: TGTGCCAGCAGTGAGTTCCTCAGGGGGCGCGAGCAGTACTTC
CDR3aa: CASSEFLRGREQYF

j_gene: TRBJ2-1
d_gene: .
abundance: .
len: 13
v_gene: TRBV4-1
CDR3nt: TGCGCCAGCAGTCGGGGAGGGGGGCATGAGCAGTTCTTC
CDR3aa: CASSRGGGHEQFF

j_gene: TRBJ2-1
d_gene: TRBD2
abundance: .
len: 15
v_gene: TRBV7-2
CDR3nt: TGTGCCAGCAAGAGGGTAGCGGGGGGGGACAATGAGCAGTTCTTC
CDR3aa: CASKRVAGGDNEQFF

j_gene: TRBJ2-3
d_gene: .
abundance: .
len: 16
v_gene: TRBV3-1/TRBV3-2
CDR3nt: TGTGCCAGCAGCCAAGGTAGTGGGGGGGCGTCGGATACGCAGTATTTT
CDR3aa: CASSQGSGGASDTQYF

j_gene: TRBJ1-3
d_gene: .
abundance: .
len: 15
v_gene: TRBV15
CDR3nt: TGTGCCACCAGCAGAGAGGGGGCGCCTGGAAACACCATATATTTT
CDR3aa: CATSREGAPGNTIYF

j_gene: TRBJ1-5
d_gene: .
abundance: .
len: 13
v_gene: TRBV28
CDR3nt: TGTGCCAGCAGCCGAATCAGGAATCAGCCCCAGCATTTT
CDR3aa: CASSRIRNQPQHF

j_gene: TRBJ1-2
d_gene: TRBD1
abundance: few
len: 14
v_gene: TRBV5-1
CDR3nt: TGCGCCAGCAGCTTGGCGGGGACAGGGGGTGGCTACACCTTC
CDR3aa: CASSLAGTGGGYTF

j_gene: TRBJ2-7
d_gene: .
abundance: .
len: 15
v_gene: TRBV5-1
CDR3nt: TGCGCCAGCAGCTTAAACCCCAGGGACTCCTACGAGCAGTACTTC
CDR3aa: CASSLNPRDSYEQYF

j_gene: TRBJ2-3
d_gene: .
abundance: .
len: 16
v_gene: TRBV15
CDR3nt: TGTGCCACCAGCAGAGGATTAGCGACTAGCACAGATACGCAGTATTTT
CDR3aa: CATSRGLATSTDTQYF

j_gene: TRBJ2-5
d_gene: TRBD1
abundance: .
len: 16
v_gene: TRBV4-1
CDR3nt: TGCGCCAGCAGCCAAGCCCCGGGACAGGGCCAAGAGACCCAGTACTTC
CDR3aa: CASSQAPGQGQETQYF

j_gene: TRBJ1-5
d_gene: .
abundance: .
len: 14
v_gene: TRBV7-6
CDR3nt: TGTGCCAGCAGCTTGGTGTCAGGCGGGGGGCCCCAGCATTTT
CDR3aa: CASSLVSGGGPQHF

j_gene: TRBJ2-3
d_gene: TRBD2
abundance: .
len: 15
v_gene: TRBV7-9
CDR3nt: TGTGCCAGCAGGCGACTAGCGGGGAACACAGATACGCAGTATTTT
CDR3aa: CASRRLAGNTDTQYF

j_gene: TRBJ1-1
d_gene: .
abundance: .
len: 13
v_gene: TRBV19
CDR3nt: TGTGCCAGTAGTACACAGGGCAACACTGAAGCTTTCTTT
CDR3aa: CASSTQGNTEAFF

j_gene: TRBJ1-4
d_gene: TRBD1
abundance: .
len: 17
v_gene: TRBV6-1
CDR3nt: TGTGCCAGCAGTGACCCCATCGGACAGGGCGCTAATGAAAAACTGTTTTTT
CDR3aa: CASSDPIGQGANEKLFF

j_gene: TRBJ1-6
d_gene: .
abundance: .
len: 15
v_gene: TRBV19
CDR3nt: TGTGCCAGTAGACCTGGACAGAGGGATAATTCACCCCTCCACTTT
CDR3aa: CASRPGQRDNSPLHF

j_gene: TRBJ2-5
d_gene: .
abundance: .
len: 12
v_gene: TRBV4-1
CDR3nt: TGCGCCAGCAGGAGCGGGCAAGAGACCCAGTACTTC
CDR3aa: CASRSGQETQYF

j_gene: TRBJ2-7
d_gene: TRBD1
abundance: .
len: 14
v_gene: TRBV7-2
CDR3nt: TGTGCCAGCAGCTCAACAAGACAGGGTTACGAGCAGTACTTC
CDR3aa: CASSSTRQGYEQYF

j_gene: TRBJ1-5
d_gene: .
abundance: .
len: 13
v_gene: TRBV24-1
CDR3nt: TGTGCCACCAGTCTAGGATTCAATCAGCCCCAGCATTTT
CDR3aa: CATSLGFNQPQHF

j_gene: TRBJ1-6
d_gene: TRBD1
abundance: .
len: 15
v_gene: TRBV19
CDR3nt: TGTGCCAGTAAGATTCCGGGACAGTTTAATTCACCCCTCCACTTT
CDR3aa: CASKIPGQFNSPLHF

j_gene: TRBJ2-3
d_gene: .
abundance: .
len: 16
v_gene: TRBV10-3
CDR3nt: TGTGCCATCAGTGATCCTCTTTCTGAGAGCACAGATACGCAGTATTTT
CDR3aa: CAISDPLSESTDTQYF

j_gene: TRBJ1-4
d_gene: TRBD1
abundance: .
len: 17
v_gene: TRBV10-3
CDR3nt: TGTGCCACCAGGACAGGGGCCAGCCTTGCAACTAATGAAAAACTGTTTTTT
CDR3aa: CATRTGASLATNEKLFF

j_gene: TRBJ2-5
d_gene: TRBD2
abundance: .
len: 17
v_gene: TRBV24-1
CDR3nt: TGTGCCACCAGTGAGGGGATGGAGCGGGAGCCCCAAGAGACCCAGTACTTC
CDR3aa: CATSEGMEREPQETQYF

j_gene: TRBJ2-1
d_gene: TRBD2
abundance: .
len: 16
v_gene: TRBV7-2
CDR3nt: TGTGCCAGCAGCTTAAGTGGCGGGGGGATCTACAATGAGCAGTTCTTC
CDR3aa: CASSLSGGGIYNEQFF

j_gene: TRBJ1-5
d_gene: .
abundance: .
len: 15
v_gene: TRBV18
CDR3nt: TGTGCCAGCTCACCACCGATAACGGTTAATCAGCCCCAGCATTTT
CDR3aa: CASSPPITVNQPQHF

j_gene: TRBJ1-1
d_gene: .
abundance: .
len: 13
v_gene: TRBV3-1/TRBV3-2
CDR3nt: TGTGCCAGCAGCCAAGTCGGCACAGGGGAAGCTTTCTTT
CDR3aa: CASSQVGTGEAFF

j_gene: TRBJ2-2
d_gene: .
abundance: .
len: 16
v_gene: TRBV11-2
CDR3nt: TGTGCCAGCAGCTTATTAGAACAGGGAAACACCGGGGAGCTGTTTTTT
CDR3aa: CASSLLEQGNTGELFF

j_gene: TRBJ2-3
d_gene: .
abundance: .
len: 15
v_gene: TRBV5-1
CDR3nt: TGCGCCAGCAGCTTGTCAGCGGAGGGATCAGATACGCAGTATTTT
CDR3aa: CASSLSAEGSDTQYF

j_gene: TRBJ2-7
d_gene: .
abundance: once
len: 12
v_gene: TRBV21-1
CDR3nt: TGTGCCACCCGACTAGCCTTGTACGAGCAGTACTTC
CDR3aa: CATRLALYEQYF

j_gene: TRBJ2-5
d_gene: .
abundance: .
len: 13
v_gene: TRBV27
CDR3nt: TGTGCCAGCAGCCAGCAGGGTCAAGAGACCCAGTACTTC
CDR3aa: CASSQQGQETQYF

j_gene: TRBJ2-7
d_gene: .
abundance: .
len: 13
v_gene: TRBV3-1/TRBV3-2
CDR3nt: TGTGCCAGCGCCCCGGGACTGGGCTACGAGCAGTACTTC
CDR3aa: CASAPGLGYEQYF

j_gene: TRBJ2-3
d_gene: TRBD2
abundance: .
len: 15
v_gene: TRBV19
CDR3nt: TGTGCCAGTACATCAATAGCGGGAGTGGCAGATACGCAGTATTTT
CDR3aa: CASTSIAGVADTQYF